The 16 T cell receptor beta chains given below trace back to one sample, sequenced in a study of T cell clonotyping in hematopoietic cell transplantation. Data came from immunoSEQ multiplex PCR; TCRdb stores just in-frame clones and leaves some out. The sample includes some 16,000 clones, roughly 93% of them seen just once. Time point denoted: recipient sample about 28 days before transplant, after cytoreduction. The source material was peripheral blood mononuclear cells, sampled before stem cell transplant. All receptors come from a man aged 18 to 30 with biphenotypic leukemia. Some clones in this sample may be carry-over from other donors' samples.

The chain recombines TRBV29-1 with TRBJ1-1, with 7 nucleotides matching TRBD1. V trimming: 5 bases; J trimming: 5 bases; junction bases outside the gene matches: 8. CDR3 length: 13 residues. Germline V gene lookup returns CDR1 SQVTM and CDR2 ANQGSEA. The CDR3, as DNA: TGCAGCGTTAGAGACAGGGAGGGGACTGAAGCTTTCTTT. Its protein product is CSVRDREGTEAFF.

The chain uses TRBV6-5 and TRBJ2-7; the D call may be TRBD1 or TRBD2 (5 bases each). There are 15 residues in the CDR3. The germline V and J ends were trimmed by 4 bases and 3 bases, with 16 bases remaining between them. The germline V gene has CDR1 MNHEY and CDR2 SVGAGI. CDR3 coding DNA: TGTGCCAGCAGTTTCCGGGACCCGGGGAGCTACGAGCAGTACTTC. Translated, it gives CASSFRDPGSYEQYF.

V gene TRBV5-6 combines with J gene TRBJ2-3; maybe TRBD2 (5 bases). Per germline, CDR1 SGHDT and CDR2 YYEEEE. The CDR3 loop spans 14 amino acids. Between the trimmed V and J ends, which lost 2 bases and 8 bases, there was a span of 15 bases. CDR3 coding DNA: TGTGCCAGCAGCTTCGGAACTAGTATGGGTACGCAGTATTTT. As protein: CASSFGTSMGTQYF.

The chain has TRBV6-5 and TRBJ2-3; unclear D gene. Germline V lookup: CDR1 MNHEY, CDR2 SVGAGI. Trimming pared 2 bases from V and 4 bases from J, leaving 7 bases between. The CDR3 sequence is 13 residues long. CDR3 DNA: TGTGCCAGCAGTTACCCGCGCGCAGATACGCAGTATTTT. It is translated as CASSYPRADTQYF.

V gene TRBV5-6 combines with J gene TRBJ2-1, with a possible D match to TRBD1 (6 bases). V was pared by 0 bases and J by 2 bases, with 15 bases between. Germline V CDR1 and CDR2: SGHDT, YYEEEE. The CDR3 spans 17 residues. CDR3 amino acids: CASSLVSTGLTYNEQFF. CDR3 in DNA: TGTGCCAGCAGCTTGGTATCGACAGGTCTAACCTACAATGAGCAGTTCTTC.

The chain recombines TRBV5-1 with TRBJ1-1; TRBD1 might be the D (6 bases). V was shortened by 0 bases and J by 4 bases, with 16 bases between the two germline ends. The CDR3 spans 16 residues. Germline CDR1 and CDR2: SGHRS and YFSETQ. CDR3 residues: CASSLANWGAGTEAFF. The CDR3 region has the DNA TGCGCCAGCAGCTTGGCCAATTGGGGGGCTGGCACTGAAGCTTTCTTT.

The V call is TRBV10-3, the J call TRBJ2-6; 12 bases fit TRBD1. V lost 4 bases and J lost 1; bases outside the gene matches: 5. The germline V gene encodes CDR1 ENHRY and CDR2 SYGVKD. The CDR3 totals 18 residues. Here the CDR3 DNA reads TGTGCCATCAGTGTGGTGGGACAGGGGGCATCTGGGGCCAACGTCCTGACTTTC. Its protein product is CAISVVGQGASGANVLTF.

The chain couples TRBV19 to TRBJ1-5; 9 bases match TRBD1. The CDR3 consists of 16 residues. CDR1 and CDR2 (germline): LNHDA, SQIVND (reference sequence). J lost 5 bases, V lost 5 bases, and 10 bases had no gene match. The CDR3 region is CASSARPGTGYQPQHF. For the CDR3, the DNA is TGTGCCAGTAGTGCAAGACCGGGGACAGGGTATCAGCCCCAGCATTTT. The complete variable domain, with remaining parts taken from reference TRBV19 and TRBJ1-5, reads DGGITQSPKYLFRKEGQNVTLSCEQNLNHDAMYWYRQDPGQGLRLIYYSQIVNDFQKGDIAEGYSVSREKKESFPLTVTSAQKNPTAFYLCASSARPGTGYQPQHFGDGTRLSIL.

The CDR3 DNA follows: TGTGCCAGCACCCCCCGGGGACAGGGGGATTATAGCAATCAGCCCCAGCATTTT. Encoded protein: CASTPRGQGDYSNQPQHF. This sequence joins TRBV7-2 and TRBJ1-5; TRBD1 matches 11 bases. The CDR3 runs 18 residues. The ends lost 7 bases at V and 0 bases at J; junction bases unmatched: 11. Germline V gene lookup returns CDR1 SGHTA and CDR2 FQGNSA.

CDR3 DNA: TGTGCCAGCAGTTTCCCTGCCCTCGAGACCCAGTACTTC. This gives the protein CASSFPALETQYF. The chain recombines TRBV28 with TRBJ2-5, with D uncertain. CDR3 length: 13 residues. Germline V gene lookup returns CDR1 MDHEN and CDR2 SYDVKM. Trimming stripped 3 bases from V and 5 bases from J, with 10 bases between.

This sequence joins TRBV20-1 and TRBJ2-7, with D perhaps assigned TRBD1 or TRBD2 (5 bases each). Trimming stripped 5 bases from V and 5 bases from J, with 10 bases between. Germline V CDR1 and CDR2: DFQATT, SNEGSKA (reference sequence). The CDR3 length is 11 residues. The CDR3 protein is CSAPRGHEQYF. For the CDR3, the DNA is TGCAGTGCTCCTAGGGGACACGAGCAGTACTTC.

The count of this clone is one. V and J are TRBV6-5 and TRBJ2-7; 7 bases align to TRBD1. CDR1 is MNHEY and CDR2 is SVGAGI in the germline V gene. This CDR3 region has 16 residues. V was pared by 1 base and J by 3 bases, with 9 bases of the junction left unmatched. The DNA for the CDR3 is TGTGCCAGCAGTTACTTGCTAGGGGGCCGGGTCTACGAGCAGTACTTC. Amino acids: CASSYLLGGRVYEQYF.

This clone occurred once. This CDR3 is CASSSRTLTNYGYTF. CDR3 sequence (DNA): TGTGCCAGCAGTTCCAGGACACTTACTAACTATGGCTACACCTTC. The chain uses TRBV6-5 and TRBJ1-2; perhaps TRBD1 as D (5 bases). Trimming removed 4 bases from V and 0 bases from J, with 12 bases in between. Germline lookup yields CDR1 MNHEY and CDR2 SVGAGI. CDR3 size: 15 residues.

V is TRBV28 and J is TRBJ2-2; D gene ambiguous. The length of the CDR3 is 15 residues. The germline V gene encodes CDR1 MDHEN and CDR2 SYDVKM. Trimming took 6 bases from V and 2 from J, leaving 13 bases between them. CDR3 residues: CASRGDFQNTGELFF. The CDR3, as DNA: TGTGCCAGCAGAGGAGACTTCCAAAACACCGGGGAGCTGTTTTTT.

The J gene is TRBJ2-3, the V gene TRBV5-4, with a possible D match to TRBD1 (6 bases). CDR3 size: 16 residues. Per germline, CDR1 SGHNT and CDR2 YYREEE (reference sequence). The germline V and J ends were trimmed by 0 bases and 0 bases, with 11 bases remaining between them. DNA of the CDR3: TGTGCCAGCAGCTTGGGGCAGGGGATTAGCACAGATACGCAGTATTTT. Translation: CASSLGQGISTDTQYF. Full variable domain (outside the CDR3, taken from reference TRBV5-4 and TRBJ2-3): ETGVTQSPTHLIKTRGQQVTLRCSSQSGHNTVSWYQQALGQGPQFIFQYYREEENGRGNFPPRFSGLQFPNYSSELNVNALELDDSALYLCASSLGQGISTDTQYFGPGTRLTVL.

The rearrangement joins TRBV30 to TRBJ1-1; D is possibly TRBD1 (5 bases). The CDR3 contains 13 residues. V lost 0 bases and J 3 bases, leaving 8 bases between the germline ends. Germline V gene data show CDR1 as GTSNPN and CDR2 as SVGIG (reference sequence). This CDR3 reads CAWSVEGDTEAFF. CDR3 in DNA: TGTGCCTGGAGTGTGGAAGGGGACACTGAAGCTTTCTTT.